Described below is a single TCR beta chain sequence and its context. This entry comes from a study of blood T cell repertoires in COVID-19. Study-wide context: Donors in Cohort 3 who had recovered were those with two negative PCRs, healthcare professional clearance, or resolution of their symptoms. Material from acute and convalescent COVID-19 was sourced from the United States, Italy and Spain.

Researchers sorted participants into cohorts using their self-reported clinical history. In the original workflow: Amplifying reference gene primers gave estimates of nucleated cell counts. Produced via immunoSEQ multiplex PCR; TCRdb's table is partial and in-frame only. V and J calls and clone size are copied from that table; D and trimming were computed from the DNA. The sample carries 250,000 to 350,000 clones, 88% recorded once. The CDR3 has 14 residues. Germline CDR1 SGHVS, CDR2 FQNEAQ. Trimming at V came to 5 bases and at J to 2 bases, leaving 1 base not matched to a gene. The chain couples TRBV7-8 to TRBJ1-5; 9 bases are a match to TRBD1. This TCR was sampled from a woman in her sixties in a cohort exposed to, infected with or recovered from COVID-19 (not recorded which). Sequenced: PBMCs or T cells enriched from blood (not recorded which). The CDR3 sequence: CASSRTGGNQPQHF. DNA of the CDR3: TGTGCCAGCAGCCGGACAGGGGGCAATCAGCCCCAGCATTTT.